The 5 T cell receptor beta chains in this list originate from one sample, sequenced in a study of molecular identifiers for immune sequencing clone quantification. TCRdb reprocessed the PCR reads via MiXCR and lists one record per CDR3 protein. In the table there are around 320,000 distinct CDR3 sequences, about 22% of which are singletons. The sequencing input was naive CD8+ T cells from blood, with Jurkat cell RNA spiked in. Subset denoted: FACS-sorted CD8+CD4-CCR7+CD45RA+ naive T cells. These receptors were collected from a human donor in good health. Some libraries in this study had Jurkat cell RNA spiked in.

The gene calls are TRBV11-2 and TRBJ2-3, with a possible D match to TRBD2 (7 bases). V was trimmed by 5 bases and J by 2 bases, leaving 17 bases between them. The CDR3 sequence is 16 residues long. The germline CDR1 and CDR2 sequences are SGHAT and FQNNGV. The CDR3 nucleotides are TGTGCCAGCAGCCCACACTTGGGGGGGGCCACAGATACGCAGTATTTT. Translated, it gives CASSPHLGGATDTQYF.

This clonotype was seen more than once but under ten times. As DNA, the CDR3 is TGCGCCAGCAGCCAAGACCCGGTTTCCTACAATGAGCAGTTCTTC. It translates to CASSQDPVSYNEQFF. The chain is built from TRBV4-3 and TRBJ2-1; D remains ambiguous. Germline assignment: CDR1 LGHNA and CDR2 YSLEER. The V gene lost 0 bases and the J gene lost 1 base, with 7 bases spanning the gap. This CDR3 contains 15 residues.

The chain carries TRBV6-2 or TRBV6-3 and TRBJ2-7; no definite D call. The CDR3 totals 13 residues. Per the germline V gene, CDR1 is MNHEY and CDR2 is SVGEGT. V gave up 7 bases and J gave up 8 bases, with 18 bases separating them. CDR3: CASTKTPAYKQYF. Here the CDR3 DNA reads TGTGCCAGCACAAAAACCCCGGCTTATAAGCAGTACTTC.

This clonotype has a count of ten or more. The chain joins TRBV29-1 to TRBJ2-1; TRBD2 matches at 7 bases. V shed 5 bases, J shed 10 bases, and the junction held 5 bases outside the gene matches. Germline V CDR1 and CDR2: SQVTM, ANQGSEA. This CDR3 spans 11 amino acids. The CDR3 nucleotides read TGCAGCGTTCCCTCTAGCGGAGAGCAGTTCTTC. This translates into CSVPSSGEQFF.

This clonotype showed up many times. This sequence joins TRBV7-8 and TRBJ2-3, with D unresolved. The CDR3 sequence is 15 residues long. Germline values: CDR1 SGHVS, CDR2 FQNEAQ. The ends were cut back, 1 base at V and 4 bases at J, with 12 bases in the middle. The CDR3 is CASSLGNAGADTQYF. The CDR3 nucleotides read TGTGCCAGCAGCTTAGGGAATGCAGGCGCAGATACGCAGTATTTT.